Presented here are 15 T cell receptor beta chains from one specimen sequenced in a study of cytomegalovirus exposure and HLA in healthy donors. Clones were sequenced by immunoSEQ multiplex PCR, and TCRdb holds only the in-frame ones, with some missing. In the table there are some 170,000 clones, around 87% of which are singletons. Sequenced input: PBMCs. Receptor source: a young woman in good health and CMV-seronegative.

In DNA, the CDR3 is TGTGCCACCGCAACAGGGATGAACACTGAAGCTTTCTTT. It is translated as CATATGMNTEAFF. The chain employs TRBV19 and TRBJ1-1; possibly TRBD1 for D (6 bases). The V gene lost 10 bases and the J gene lost 0 bases, with 12 bases spanning the gap. CDR3 length: 13 residues. The germline gives CDR1 LNHDA, CDR2 SQIVND (reference sequence).

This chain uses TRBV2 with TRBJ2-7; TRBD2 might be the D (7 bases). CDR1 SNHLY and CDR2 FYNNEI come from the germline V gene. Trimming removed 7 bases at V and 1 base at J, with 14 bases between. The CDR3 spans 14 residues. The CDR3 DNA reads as TGTGCCAGCAAAGCGGGGACATTTTCCTACGAGCAGTACTTC. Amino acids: CASKAGTFSYEQYF. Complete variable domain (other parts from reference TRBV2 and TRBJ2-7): EPEVTQTPSHQVTQMGQEVILRCVPISNHLYFYWYRQILGQKVEFLVSFYNNEISEKSEIFDDQFSVERPDGSNFTLKIRSTKLEDSAMYFCASKAGTFSYEQYFGPGTRLTVT.

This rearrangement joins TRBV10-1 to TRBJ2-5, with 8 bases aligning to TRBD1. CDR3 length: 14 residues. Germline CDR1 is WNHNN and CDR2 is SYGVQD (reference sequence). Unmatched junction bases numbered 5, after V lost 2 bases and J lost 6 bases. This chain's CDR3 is CASSELDREKTQYF. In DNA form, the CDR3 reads TGCGCCAGCAGTGAGCTGGACAGGGAAAAGACCCAGTACTTC.

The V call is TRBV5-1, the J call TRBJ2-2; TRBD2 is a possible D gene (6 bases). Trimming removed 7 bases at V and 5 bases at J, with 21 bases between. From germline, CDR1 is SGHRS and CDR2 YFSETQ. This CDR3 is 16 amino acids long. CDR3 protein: CASGPPGDYVTGELFF. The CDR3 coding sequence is TGCGCCAGCGGCCCCCCGGGGGATTATGTTACCGGGGAGCTGTTTTTT. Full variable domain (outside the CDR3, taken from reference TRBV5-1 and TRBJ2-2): KAGVTQTPRYLIKTRGQQVTLSCSPISGHRSVSWYQQTPGQGLQFLFEYFSETQRNKGNFPGRFSGRQFSNSRSEMNVSTLELGDSALYLCASGPPGDYVTGELFFGEGSRLTVL.

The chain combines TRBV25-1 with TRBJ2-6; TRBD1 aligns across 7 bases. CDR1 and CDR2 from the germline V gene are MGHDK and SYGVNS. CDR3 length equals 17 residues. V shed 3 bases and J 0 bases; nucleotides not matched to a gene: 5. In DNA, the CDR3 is TGTGCCAGCAGTGACCCCGACAGGGACTCTGGGGCCAACGTCCTGACTTTC. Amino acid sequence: CASSDPDRDSGANVLTF.

CDR3 DNA: TGTGCCAGCAGCTTGTTCCAGTCCGAACCCCTCCACTTT. Protein product: CASSLFQSEPLHF. V is TRBV5-4 and J is TRBJ1-6; D uncertain. The ends were cut back, 1 base at V and 12 bases at J, with 11 bases in the middle. CDR1 is SGHNT and CDR2 is YYREEE in the germline V gene (reference sequence). This CDR3 comprises 13 residues.

CDR3 bases: TGCGCCAGCAGCCTGCATGGTAGAAGTTCCTACAATGAGCAGTTCTTC. Its protein is CASSLHGRSSYNEQFF. V is TRBV4-1 and J is TRBJ2-1, with D uncertain. The CDR3 is 16 residues long. Per the germline V gene, CDR1 is MGHRA and CDR2 is YSYEKL. V was shortened by 4 bases and J by 1 base, with 14 bases between the two germline ends.

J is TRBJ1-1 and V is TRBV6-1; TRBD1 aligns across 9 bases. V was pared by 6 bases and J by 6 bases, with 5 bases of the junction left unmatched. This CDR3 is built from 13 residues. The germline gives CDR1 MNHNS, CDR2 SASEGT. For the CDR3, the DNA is TGTGCCAGCAGACAGGGGGCCCCTCCTGAAGCTTTCTTT. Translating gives CASRQGAPPEAFF.

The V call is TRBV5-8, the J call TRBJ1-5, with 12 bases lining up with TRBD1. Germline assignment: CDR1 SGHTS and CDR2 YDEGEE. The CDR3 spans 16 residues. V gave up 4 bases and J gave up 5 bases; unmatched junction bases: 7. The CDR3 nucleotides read TGTGCCAGCAGCACCCGGGACAGGGGGCTACATCAGCCCCAGCATTTT. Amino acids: CASSTRDRGLHQPQHF.

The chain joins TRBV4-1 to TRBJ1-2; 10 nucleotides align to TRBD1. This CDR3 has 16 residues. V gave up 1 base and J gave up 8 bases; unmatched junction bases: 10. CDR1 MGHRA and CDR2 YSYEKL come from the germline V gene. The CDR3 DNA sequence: TGCGCCAGCAGCCAAGTCCCCCGCGGGACAGGGGAGGGCTACACCTTC. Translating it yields CASSQVPRGTGEGYTF.

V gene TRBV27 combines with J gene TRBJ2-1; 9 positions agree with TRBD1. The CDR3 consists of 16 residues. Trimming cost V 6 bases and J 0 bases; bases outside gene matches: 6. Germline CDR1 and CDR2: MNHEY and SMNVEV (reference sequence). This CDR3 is CASRAGTGSSYNEQFF. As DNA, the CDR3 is TGTGCCAGCAGGGCCGGGACAGGGAGCTCCTACAATGAGCAGTTCTTC.

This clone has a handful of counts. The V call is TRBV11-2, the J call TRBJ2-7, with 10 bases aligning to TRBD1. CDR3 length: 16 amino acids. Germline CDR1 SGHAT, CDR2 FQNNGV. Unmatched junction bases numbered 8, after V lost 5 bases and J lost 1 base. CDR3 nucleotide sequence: TGTGCCAGCAGCGATCCCGGGACAGGGGCTTCCTACGAGCAGTACTTC. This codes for CASSDPGTGASYEQYF.

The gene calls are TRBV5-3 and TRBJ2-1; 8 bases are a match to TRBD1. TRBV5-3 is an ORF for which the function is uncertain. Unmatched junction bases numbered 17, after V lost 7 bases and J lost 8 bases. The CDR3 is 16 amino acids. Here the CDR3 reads CARLSGGQGAIYEQFF. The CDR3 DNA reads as TGTGCCAGACTCTCGGGCGGTCAGGGGGCTATATATGAGCAGTTCTTC.

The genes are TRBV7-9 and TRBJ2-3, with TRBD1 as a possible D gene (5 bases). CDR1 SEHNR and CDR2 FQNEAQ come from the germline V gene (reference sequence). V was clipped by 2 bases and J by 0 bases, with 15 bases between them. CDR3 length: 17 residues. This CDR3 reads CASSLYWGTASTDTQYF. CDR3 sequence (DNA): TGTGCCAGCAGCTTATATTGGGGCACCGCTAGCACAGATACGCAGTATTTT.

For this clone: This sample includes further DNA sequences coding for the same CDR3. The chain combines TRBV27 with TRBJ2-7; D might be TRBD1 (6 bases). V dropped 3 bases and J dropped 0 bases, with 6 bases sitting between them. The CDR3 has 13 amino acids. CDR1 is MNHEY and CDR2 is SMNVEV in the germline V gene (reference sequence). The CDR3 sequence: CASSLTGSYEQYF. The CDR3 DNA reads TGTGCCAGCAGTTTGACAGGCTCCTACGAGCAGTACTTC.